There are a few counts of the clone carrying this TCR beta chain. The CDR3 sequence is 16 residues long. CDR1 is SQVTM, CDR2 ANQGSEA, per germline. Trimming stripped 7 bases from V and 4 bases from J, with 23 bases between. This entry belongs to a study of T-cell reconstitution after alpha-beta-depleted transplantation in children. It was with unique molecular identifiers that the TCRbeta library was prepared. TCRdb re-derived calls from the PCR reads in MiXCR, one entry per CDR3 protein. Of roughly 300,000 distinct CDR3 sequences listed, 10% are singletons. The TCR originated in a human donor who donated a stem cell graft to a child with acute lymphoblastic leukemia. The specimen was PBMCs from the stem cell graft donor, collected from the stem cell graft. The V gene is TRBV29-1, the J gene TRBJ2-1; TRBD2 is a possible D gene (6 bases). CDR3 bases: TGCAGCGCCGTCGGCCTCCCCTGGGGGACTTACAATGAGCAGTTCTTC. This codes for CSAVGLPWGTYNEQFF.